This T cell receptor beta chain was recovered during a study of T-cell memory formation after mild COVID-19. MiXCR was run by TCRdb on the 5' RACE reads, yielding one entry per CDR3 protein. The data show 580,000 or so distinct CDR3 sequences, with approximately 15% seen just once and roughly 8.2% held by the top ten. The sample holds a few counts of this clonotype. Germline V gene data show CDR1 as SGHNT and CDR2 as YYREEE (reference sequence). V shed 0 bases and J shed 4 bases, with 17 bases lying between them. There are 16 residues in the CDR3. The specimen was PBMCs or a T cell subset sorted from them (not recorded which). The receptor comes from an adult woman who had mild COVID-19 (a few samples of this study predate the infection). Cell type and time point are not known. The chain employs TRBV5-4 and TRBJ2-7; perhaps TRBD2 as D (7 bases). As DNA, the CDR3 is TGTGCCAGCAGCTTGGGGGCTTCCCGGGGGGCTTACGAGCAGTACTTC. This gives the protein CASSLGASRGAYEQYF.